The 28 T cell receptor beta chains presented below share a single source sample, sequenced in a study of T cell responses to AZD1222 COVID-19 vaccine. TCRdb's table, derived via immunoSEQ multiplex PCR, lists solely in-frame clones and lacks some. The profile shows about 120,000 clones, more than 85% of them singletons. This sample comprised peripheral blood, obtained on day 0 of AZD1222 vaccination. These receptors were obtained from an adult in good health.

The rearrangement uses TRBV5-1 and TRBJ2-5; unclear D gene. Germline CDR1 reads SGHRS; CDR2 reads YFSETQ. V gave up 0 bases and J gave up 2 bases, with 8 bases separating them. CDR3 length: 14 residues. CDR3: CASSLVDGQETQYF. The CDR3 coding sequence is TGCGCCAGCAGCTTGGTGGACGGGCAAGAGACCCAGTACTTC.

The chain recombines TRBV28 with TRBJ2-7, with TRBD2 matching over 11 bases. Trimming took 6 bases from V and 4 from J; bases not matched to a gene: 11. This CDR3 comprises 16 residues. The V gene's germline CDR1 is MDHEN and CDR2 SYDVKM. In DNA form, the CDR3 reads TGTGCCAGCAGGATGAACCAACTAGCGGGGGTTTACGAGCAGTACTTC. As protein: CASRMNQLAGVYEQYF.

This clone was seen a single time. This chain links TRBV30 with TRBJ2-3, with TRBD2 identical over 10 bases. In germline, CDR1 is GTSNPN, CDR2 SVGIG (reference sequence). CDR3 size: 15 residues. V was pared by 3 bases and J by 5 bases, with 8 bases of the junction left unmatched. CDR3 coding DNA: TGTGCCTGGAGCAAACTAGCGGGATTTAGAGATACGCAGTATTTT. This translates into CAWSKLAGFRDTQYF.

The rearrangement joins TRBV12-3 or TRBV12-4 to TRBJ1-1, with 7 bases identical to TRBD1. This CDR3 has 11 residues. With 3 bases clipped from V and 11 bases from J, the junction kept 3 bases outside the gene matches. CDR3 bases: TGTGCCAGCAGTTTCCAGGGGGGGGCTTTCTTT. This sequence encodes CASSFQGGAFF.

The chain combines TRBV27 with TRBJ2-1; possibly TRBD1 for D (6 bases). This CDR3 spans 14 amino acids. CDR1 is MNHEY and CDR2 is SMNVEV in the germline V gene (reference sequence). The V gene lost 6 bases and the J gene lost 9 bases, with 18 bases spanning the gap. The CDR3 nucleotides are TGTGCCAGCAGCCCGGTAACAGGGAGCACTGAGCAGTTCTTC. Its translation: CASSPVTGSTEQFF.

The chain employs TRBV28 and TRBJ2-7; the match to TRBD2 covers 10 bases. Germline values: CDR1 MDHEN, CDR2 SYDVKM. With V trimmed by 3 bases and J by 3 bases, 14 bases remained unmatched. This CDR3 spans 18 amino acids. CDR3 loop: CASSFILNGLAENYEQYF. For the CDR3, the DNA is TGTGCCAGCAGTTTCATTCTAAACGGACTAGCGGAAAACTACGAGCAGTACTTC.

V gene TRBV28 combines with J gene TRBJ2-7; perhaps D is TRBD1 or TRBD2 (5 bases each). Trimming stripped 8 bases from V and 4 bases from J, with 12 bases between. There are 12 residues in the CDR3. CDR1 MDHEN and CDR2 SYDVKM come from the germline V gene. As DNA, the CDR3 is TGTGCCAGCGAGGGGTTCCGGTACGAGCAGTACTTC. It translates to CASEGFRYEQYF.

CDR3 sequence reads: CAISESKGSGGFADTQYF. In DNA, the CDR3 is TGTGCCATCAGTGAGTCGAAGGGGAGCGGGGGGTTTGCAGATACGCAGTATTTT. V is TRBV10-3 and J is TRBJ2-3; 9 nucleotides align to TRBD2. Germline loops: CDR1 ENHRY, CDR2 SYGVKD. Losses at the gene ends were 0 bases for V and 4 bases for J; bases not matched to a gene: 11. The CDR3 covers 18 residues.

There are a few counts of this clone. V gene TRBV7-2 combines with J gene TRBJ1-2, with D hard to call. Deletions cut 5 bases from V and 0 bases from J, with 10 bases between. Germline CDR1 and CDR2: SGHTA and FQGNSA. The CDR3 is 14 residues long. The CDR3 region is CASSPEPANYGYTF. CDR3 nucleotide sequence: TGTGCCAGCAGCCCCGAGCCTGCTAACTATGGCTACACCTTC.

The genes are TRBV5-4 and TRBJ2-3; a possible D gene is TRBD2 (5 bases). With 5 bases removed from V and 4 bases from J, the gap between germline ends came to 14 bases. Germline V gives CDR1 SGHNT, CDR2 YYREEE (reference sequence). The CDR3 has 14 residues. CDR3 in amino acids: CASSPLAGADTQYF. The CDR3 region has the DNA TGTGCCAGCAGTCCTCTGGCGGGTGCAGATACGCAGTATTTT.

CDR3 bases: TGTGCCAGCAGCCAGTCCTCTTGGACAGGGGGTGATCAGCCCCAGCATTTT. Its translation: CASSQSSWTGGDQPQHF. The chain couples TRBV4-2 to TRBJ1-5, with 10 bases aligning to TRBD1. The V gene's germline CDR1 is LGHNA and CDR2 YNFKEQ. Unmatched junction bases numbered 10, after V lost 3 bases and J lost 5 bases. The CDR3 extends over 17 amino acids.

This chain joins TRBV12-3 or TRBV12-4 and TRBJ2-7; D unclear. The V and J ends lost 5 bases and 4 bases respectively, with 12 bases between them. The length of the CDR3 is 13 residues. CDR3 sequence (DNA): TGTGCCAGCAGTGACGGATCTTATTACGAGCAGTACTTC. Its protein is CASSDGSYYEQYF.

J is TRBJ2-5 and V is TRBV6-6, with a tentative D call TRBD2 (5 bases). The CDR3 totals 11 residues. The germline V and J ends were trimmed by 7 bases and 9 bases, with 12 bases remaining between them. Germline CDR1 and CDR2: MNHNY and SVGAGI (reference sequence). The CDR3 sequence: CASTHRGAQYF. As DNA, the CDR3 is TGTGCCAGCACCCACCGGGGTGCCCAGTACTTC.

The chain carries TRBV15 and TRBJ2-1; D might be TRBD1 (5 bases). This CDR3 is 13 amino acids long. CDR1 is LNHNV, CDR2 YYDKDF, per germline (reference sequence). V lost 7 bases and J lost 5, with 12 bases in between. DNA for the CDR3: TGTGCCACCAAACTCCTAGGGGACAATGAGCAGTTCTTC. Translated, it gives CATKLLGDNEQFF.

The chain has TRBV28 and TRBJ1-2; D is unclear. Per the germline V gene, CDR1 is MDHEN and CDR2 is SYDVKM. The ends were cut back, 2 bases at V and 3 bases at J, with 10 bases in the middle. The CDR3 covers 14 residues. CDR3 region: CASSLTPSDYGYTF. In DNA, the CDR3 is TGTGCCAGCAGTTTAACCCCGTCAGACTATGGCTACACCTTC.

This clone was recorded once. This rearrangement joins TRBV18 to TRBJ1-1; no reliable D call. The germline V and J ends were trimmed by 10 bases and 0 bases, with 12 bases remaining between them. The CDR3 runs to 13 residues. Germline V gene data show CDR1 as KGHSH and CDR2 as LQKENI. CDR3 protein: CATKAVLNTEAFF. CDR3 DNA sequence: TGTGCCACCAAGGCAGTCTTGAACACTGAAGCTTTCTTT.

The CDR3 reads CASSFSETGLGNQPQHF. The CDR3 nucleotides read TGTGCCAGCAGCTTCTCCGAGACAGGGTTGGGGAATCAGCCCCAGCATTTT. The chain uses TRBV5-6 and TRBJ1-5, with 7 bases matching TRBD1. CDR3 size: 17 residues. Germline assignment: CDR1 SGHDT and CDR2 YYEEEE. V lost 2 bases, J lost 4 bases, and 12 bases stayed unmatched.

The chain is built from TRBV6-1 and TRBJ2-3, with 9 bases aligning to TRBD2. CDR1 is MNHNS, CDR2 SASEGT, per germline. CDR3 length equals 15 residues. V lost 6 bases, J lost 6 bases, and 10 bases stayed unmatched. The DNA of the CDR3 is TGTGCCAGCAGGAGGTCGGCTAGCGGGGTTGATACGCAGTATTTT. Protein: CASRRSASGVDTQYF.

This chain connects TRBV28 to TRBJ2-3; TRBD1 or TRBD2 may be the D gene (5 bases each). The germline V and J ends were trimmed by 6 bases and 2 bases, with 15 bases remaining between them. Per germline, CDR1 MDHEN and CDR2 SYDVKM. This CDR3 is 15 amino acids long. The CDR3 is CASRAPGRPTDTQYF. DNA of the CDR3: TGTGCCAGCAGGGCACCGGGACGACCCACAGATACGCAGTATTTT.

J is TRBJ2-7 and V is TRBV30, with no clear D. The CDR3 spans 13 residues. The germline CDR1 and CDR2 sequences are GTSNPN and SVGIG (reference sequence). Between the trimmed V and J ends, which lost 4 bases and 2 bases, there was a span of 12 bases. DNA of the CDR3: TGTGCCTGGAACCTCGGCAGTCCCTACGAGCAGTACTTC. The encoded protein is CAWNLGSPYEQYF.

V is TRBV28 and J is TRBJ1-2; 10 nucleotides agree with TRBD1. The CDR3 covers 14 residues. Germline V gene lookup returns CDR1 MDHEN and CDR2 SYDVKM. The ends lost 6 bases at V and 8 bases at J; junction bases unmatched: 9. The DNA for the CDR3 is TGTGCCAGCAGCTCCCCCGGGACAGGGGAAGGCTACACCTTC. It encodes CASSSPGTGEGYTF.

The chain carries TRBV14 and TRBJ2-4, with TRBD2 identical over 9 bases. The CDR3 runs 12 residues. The V gene end was trimmed by 8 bases and the J gene end by 7 bases; junction bases not matched to a gene: 3. The germline V gene has CDR1 SGHDN and CDR2 FVKESK. The CDR3 sequence is CASGSGGNIQYF. DNA of the CDR3: TGTGCCAGCGGGAGCGGGGGGAACATTCAGTACTTC.

The chain is built from TRBV9 and TRBJ1-6; 7 nucleotides line up with TRBD1. This CDR3 has 18 amino acids. Germline-derived CDR1 and CDR2 are SGDLS and YYNGEE. Trimming took 3 bases from V and 0 from J; bases not matched to a gene: 9. CDR3 coding DNA: TGTGCCAGCAGCGGGCGACAGGGAATAGGCTCCTATAATTCACCCCTCCACTTT. This translates into CASSGRQGIGSYNSPLHF.

The chain uses TRBV9 and TRBJ2-7, with TRBD1 matching 9 bases. The V and J ends lost 0 bases and 7 bases, in that order; junction bases with no gene match: 17. Germline CDR1 reads SGDLS; CDR2 reads YYNGEE. The CDR3 length is 18 residues. CDR3: CASSVGGGTGKTLEEQYF. For the CDR3, the DNA is TGTGCCAGCAGCGTAGGGGGCGGGACAGGGAAGACTCTCGAGGAGCAGTACTTC.

The CDR3 bases are TGCGCCAGCGGGTGGGACAGATACTACGAGCAGTACTTC. Translated, it gives CASGWDRYYEQYF. The chain couples TRBV5-1 to TRBJ2-7, with 7 bases matching TRBD1. This CDR3 contains 13 residues. Germline-derived CDR1 and CDR2 are SGHRS and YFSETQ. V dropped 7 bases and J dropped 3; count of bases not matched to a gene: 7.

The CDR3 sequence: CASSLDGQSTSNSPLHF. DNA for the CDR3: TGCGCCAGCAGCTTGGACGGACAGTCAACGTCCAATTCACCCCTCCACTTT. This chain uses TRBV5-1 with TRBJ1-6; D is perhaps TRBD1 (6 bases). The length of the CDR3 is 17 residues. V was pared by 0 bases and J by 7 bases, with 17 bases between. Germline values: CDR1 SGHRS, CDR2 YFSETQ.

The V call is TRBV21-1, the J call TRBJ1-1. TRBV21-1 is marked as a pseudogene. This CDR3 spans 14 amino acids. As DNA, the CDR3 is TGTGCCAGCAGCGTCAGACGAGGTAGCACTGAAGCTTTCTTT. Its translation: CASSVRRGSTEAFF.

This clone was detected only once. The CDR3 region is CASSLTYGRPDQETQYF. In DNA, the CDR3 is TGTGCCAGCAGCTTGACGTACGGGCGGCCGGATCAAGAGACCCAGTACTTC. The chain is built from TRBV5-8 and TRBJ2-5; D gene uncertain. Germline V lookup: CDR1 SGHTS, CDR2 YDEGEE. CDR3 length: 17 residues. V shed 1 base and J shed 2 bases, with 18 bases lying between them.